This T cell receptor (beta chain) derives from a study of blood T cell repertoires in COVID-19. The overall study: The samples span acute and convalescent COVID-19 from the United States, Italy and Spain. T cells, B-cell-depleted T cells, or PBMCs supplied cDNA or gDNA.

Per the authors' pipeline: Cell counts per sample came from amplifying reference gene primers. Produced via immunoSEQ multiplex PCR; TCRdb's table is partial and in-frame only. The V and J calls and clone size come from that table; D and trimming were worked out from the DNA. The profile covers 200,000 to 250,000 clones, with roughly nine tenths appearing a single time and roughly 2.4% taken by the ten largest. The source material was peripheral blood. This receptor was identified in a woman aged 45-59 years with acute or convalescent COVID-19.

CDR3 sequence (DNA): TGTGCCAGCAGCTTGGAGTATAATTCACCCCTCCACTTT. Amino acids: CASSLEYNSPLHF. The rearrangement joins TRBV7-2 to TRBJ1-6; D is ambiguous. V was trimmed by 3 bases and J by 4 bases, leaving 4 bases between them. CDR1 is SGHTA, CDR2 FQGNSA, per germline. This CDR3 has 13 residues.